The 26 T cell receptor beta chains listed next were all sequenced from one sample in a study of T cells in women clearing cervical HPV infection. Data came from immunoSEQ multiplex PCR; TCRdb stores just in-frame clones and leaves some out. This sample's clone table lists 45,000 to 55,000 clones. Sequenced sample: blood buffy coat. The receptor source for this set is a woman between 18 and 70 years old with a cervical HPV16 infection that either progressed to CIN3+ or cleared (not recorded which).

Remarks on this clone: The CDR3 end lies 3 residues beyond the end of the read and is filled in from the germline J gene. The gene calls are TRBV5-4 and TRBJ2-3; weak D call: TRBD2 (5 bases). Per the germline V gene, CDR1 is SGHNT and CDR2 is YYREEE (reference sequence). V was trimmed by 2 bases and J by 2 bases, leaving 9 bases between them. The CDR3 loop spans 14 amino acids. The sequenced part of the CDR3 DNA is TGTGCCAGCAGCTTAGAGGGTCCCACAGATACG. It encodes CASSLEGPTDT. The whole CDR3 sequence reads CASSLEGPTDTQYF.

To note about this clone: From the germline J gene comes the end of the CDR3, since the read stops 3 residues before it. This chain joins TRBV5-1 and TRBJ1-3, with 8 bases that match TRBD1. V lost 4 bases to trimming and J lost 1 base; unmatched junction nucleotides: 4. Germline V gene lookup returns CDR1 SGHRS and CDR2 YFSETQ. This CDR3 is built from 15 residues. The CDR3 DNA, read in part, is TGCGCCAGCAGCCCGGACAGGGCGTCTGGAAACACC. Its protein is CASSPDRASGNT. From start to end, the CDR3 is CASSPDRASGNTIYF.

To note about this clone: The missing CDR3 end, 3 residues past where the read stops, is filled in from the germline J gene. The genes are TRBV2 and TRBJ1-4; TRBD1 is a possible D gene (5 bases). This CDR3 is 13 amino acids long. Germline CDR1 is SNHLY and CDR2 is FYNNEI. CDR3 bases read: TGTGCCTGCACAGGAGCGGATAATTCACCA. Residues: CACTGADNSP. From start to end, the CDR3 is CACTGADNSPLFF.

To note about this clone: The sequence runs out 3 residues before the end of the CDR3; the remainder is reconstructed from the germline J gene. The genes are TRBV7-9 and TRBJ1-1, with D unclear. CDR1 is SEHNR, CDR2 FQNEAQ, per germline (reference sequence). The ends were cut back, 4 bases at V and 3 bases at J, with 9 bases in the middle. The CDR3 length is 13 residues. The chain's CDR3 is CASSYQEDTEAFF. The CDR3 bases that were read are TGTGCCAGCAGCTACCAGGAGGACACTGAA.

Details on this clone: Mismatch with germline at one junction end may stem from a read error. The DNA ends 3 residues before the CDR3 does, and the rest of the CDR3 is filled in from the germline J gene. This chain links TRBV12-3 or TRBV12-4 with TRBJ1-3; D uncertain. This CDR3 has 13 residues. The CDR3 sequence is CASSLTVGNTIYF. The covered CDR3 bases are TGTGCCAGCAGTCTCACAGTTGGAAACACA.

Remarks on this clone: The read terminates 3 residues before the CDR3 end, so the remaining end is supplied by the germline J gene. The genes are TRBV7-9 and TRBJ1-1; 8 bases are a match to TRBD1. The CDR3 sequence is 14 residues long. Trimming removed 5 bases from V and 4 bases from J; junction bases left unmatched: 6. The germline gives CDR1 SEHNR, CDR2 FQNEAQ (reference sequence). The CDR3 sequence is CASSPLDRATEAFF. The sequenced CDR3 bases are TGTGCCAGCAGCCCTCTGGACAGGGCCACTGAA. The entire variable domain, with the rest obtained from reference TRBV7-9 and TRBJ1-1, is as follows: DTGVSQNPRHKITKRGQNVTFRCDPISEHNRLYWYRQTLGQGPEFLTYFQNEAQLEKSRLLSDRFSAERPKGSFSTLEIQRTEQGDSAMYLCASSPLDRATEAFFGQGTRLTVV.

A word on this clone: The CDR3 is cut off 3 residues early in the read; its end comes from the germline J gene. The V call is TRBV5-1, the J call TRBJ1-1; possible D gene TRBD1, 5 bases. This CDR3 spans 11 amino acids. The germline V gene encodes CDR1 SGHRS and CDR2 YFSETQ. The sequenced CDR3 bases are TGCGCCAGCAGCCCTCGACAGGAA. Its translation: CASSPRQE. The complete CDR3 reads CASSPRQEAFF.

Concerning this clone: The read finishes 3 residues shy of the CDR3 end, and the germline J gene is used to complete it. The chain joins TRBV19 to TRBJ1-2, with D maybe TRBD1 (6 bases). CDR1 LNHDA and CDR2 SQIVND come from the germline V gene (reference sequence). This CDR3 spans 16 amino acids. The CDR3 sequence is CASSIVLSGGANDYTF. The DNA read from the CDR3 is TGTGCCAGTAGTATAGTTCTCAGCGGGGGGGCTAATGAC.

In the case of this clone: The observed sequence ends 3 residues before the CDR3 terminus, with the missing tail filled in from the germline J gene. This sequence joins TRBV4-2 and TRBJ2-7, with 7 bases that match TRBD2. The ends lost 5 bases at V and 4 bases at J; junction bases unmatched: 5. CDR1 and CDR2 from the germline V gene are LGHNA and YNFKEQ. The CDR3 has 13 residues. CDR3 DNA, as far as it was read: TGTGCCAGCAGCGGGGGGGTGGGTTACGAG. This translates into CASSGGVGYE. The complete CDR3 protein is CASSGGVGYEQYF.

With regard to this clone: The read gets to within 3 residues of the CDR3 end, and the germline J gene fills in the rest. The rearrangement links TRBV7-9 to TRBJ2-1; possible D gene TRBD2, 6 bases. Trimming removed 2 bases at V and 0 bases at J, with 8 bases between. The CDR3 runs 15 residues. Germline-derived CDR1 and CDR2 are SEHNR and FQNEAQ (reference sequence). CDR3 amino acids: CASSLMGGSYNEQFF. CDR3 DNA (partial): TGTGCCAGCAGCTTAATGGGGGGCTCCTACAATGAG.

Notes on this clone: The read falls 3 residues short of the CDR3 end, and the missing part is taken from the germline J gene. This chain connects TRBV5-8 to TRBJ1-5, with D perhaps matching TRBD1 (6 bases). The V gene lost 0 bases and the J gene lost 8 bases, with 6 bases spanning the gap. This CDR3 has 12 residues. Germline V gives CDR1 SGHTS, CDR2 YDEGEE. The CDR3 DNA, read in part, is TGTGCCAGCAGCTTGGAGGGGGAGCCC. It specifies CASSLEGEP. The whole CDR3 protein is CASSLEGEPQHF.

Concerning this clone itself: Sequencing ends 3 residues short of the CDR3 end; the germline J gene provides the rest. The chain carries TRBV14 and TRBJ2-5; 9 bases match TRBD2. This CDR3 is built from 18 residues. V gave up 0 bases and J gave up 5 bases; unmatched junction bases: 13. Germline CDR1 is SGHDN and CDR2 is FVKESK. The CDR3 is CASSQERGGLGRYETQYF. Incomplete CDR3 DNA: TGTGCCAGCAGCCAAGAGCGGGGGGGCCTTGGGCGTTACGAGACC. Variable domain in full (rest from reference TRBV14 and TRBJ2-5): EAGVTQFPSHSVIEKGQTVTLRCDPISGHDNLYWYRRVMGKEIKFLLHFVKESKQDESGMPNNRFLAERTGGTYSTLKVQPAELEDSGVYFCASSQERGGLGRYETQYFGPGTRLLVL.

As concerns this clone: The read ends 3 residues early relative to the CDR3; the germline J gene fills the gap. The V and J genes are TRBV3-1 (or the pseudogene TRBV3-2) and TRBJ2-5, with TRBD1 matching 7 bases. Germline V gives CDR1 LGHDT, CDR2 YNNKEL (reference sequence). The CDR3 runs to 14 residues. The junction had 4 bases not matched to a gene; V was cut back by 4 bases and J by 2 bases. CDR3: CASSPPGQQETQYF. Incomplete CDR3 DNA: TGTGCCAGCAGCCCACCGGGACAGCAAGAGACC.

With respect to this clone: The CDR3 end is not reached by the read, which stops 3 residues before it; the germline J gene fills it in. The rearrangement joins TRBV5-5 to TRBJ1-6; TRBD1 aligns across 7 bases. The V gene's germline CDR1 is SGHKS and CDR2 YYEKEE (reference sequence). The ends lost 5 bases at V and 5 bases at J; junction bases unmatched: 4. The CDR3 totals 14 residues. CDR3 DNA (partial): TGTGCCAGCAGATGGGACAGAGATAATTCACCC. Its translation is CASRWDRDNSP. The full CDR3 protein reads CASRWDRDNSPLHF. Variable domain in full (rest from reference TRBV5-5 and TRBJ1-6): DAGVTQSPTHLIKTRGQQVTLRCSPISGHKSVSWYQQVLGQGPQFIFQYYEKEERGRGNFPDRFSARQFPNYSSELNVNALLLGDSALYLCASRWDRDNSPLHFGNGTRLTVT.

Regarding this clone: The missing CDR3 end, 3 residues past where the read stops, is filled in from the germline J gene. This chain uses TRBV7-9 with TRBJ1-2; 10 nucleotides match TRBD1. The CDR3 extends over 15 amino acids. Germline V CDR1 and CDR2: SEHNR, FQNEAQ (reference sequence). This chain's CDR3 is CASSPRDRGSYDYTF. CDR3 DNA, as far as it was read: TGTGCCAGCAGCCCACGGGACAGGGGTTCCTACGAC.

A note on this clone: The CDR3 end falls 3 residues outside the read, so it is completed with the germline J gene. The chain links TRBV29-1 to TRBJ1-4; D possibly corresponds to TRBD1 (5 bases). This CDR3 region has 13 residues. With 6 bases removed from V and 6 bases from J, the gap between germline ends came to 14 bases. Germline V gene sequence: CDR1 SQVTM, CDR2 ANQGSEA. The CDR3 is CSVEDGGDEKLFF. The sequenced CDR3 bases are TGCAGCGTGGAGGACGGGGGGGATGAAAAA.

Points on this clone: The read finishes 3 residues shy of the CDR3 end, and the germline J gene is used to complete it. This rearrangement joins TRBV19 to TRBJ2-2, with D tentatively TRBD1 (5 bases). V was trimmed by 8 bases and J by 0 bases, leaving 10 bases between them. The germline gives CDR1 LNHDA, CDR2 SQIVND (reference sequence). CDR3 length: 14 residues. The CDR3 loop is CASQKGSNTGELFF. Incomplete CDR3 DNA: TGTGCCAGTCAGAAGGGGTCGAACACCGGGGAG.

About this clone: The read ends 3 residues before the CDR3 terminus; that terminus is restored from the germline J gene. The chain joins TRBV20-1 to TRBJ2-1; D unresolved. Between the trimmed V and J ends, which lost 5 bases and 5 bases, there was a span of 16 bases. This CDR3 contains 14 residues. In germline, CDR1 is DFQATT, CDR2 SNEGSKA (reference sequence). The CDR3 reads CSASPFGQNNEQFF. CDR3 bases read: TGCAGTGCTTCCCCCTTTGGCCAGAACAATGAG.

Worth noting for this clone: The DNA ends 3 residues before the CDR3 does, and the rest of the CDR3 is filled in from the germline J gene. V gene TRBV5-1 combines with J gene TRBJ2-7; D perhaps matches TRBD1 (6 bases). Germline assignment: CDR1 SGHRS and CDR2 YFSETQ. The CDR3 consists of 15 residues. Deletions cut 0 bases from V and 5 bases from J, with 15 bases between. CDR3 bases read: TGCGCCAGCAGCTTGGACAAGAGGGGGTTGGACGAG. Its protein is CASSLDKRGLDE. The CDR3, in full, reads CASSLDKRGLDEQYF.

The part of the CDR3 DNA that was read is TGTGCCAGCAGTGAAGATGGGACAGGAAGTGGGTCCTATCAGCCC. Its protein is CASSEDGTGSGSYQP. The complete CDR3 reads CASSEDGTGSGSYQPQHF. The chain is built from TRBV6-1 and TRBJ1-5; 8 bases are shared with TRBD1. Read coverage stops 3 residues before the CDR3 terminus; the germline J gene supplies the remainder. Per germline, CDR1 MNHNS and CDR2 SASEGT. This CDR3 region has 18 residues. V lost 1 base, J lost 5 bases, and 13 bases stayed unmatched.

Regarding this clone: The DNA ends 3 residues before the CDR3 does, and the rest of the CDR3 is filled in from the germline J gene. V is TRBV10-1 and J is TRBJ2-2, with 8 bases aligning to TRBD1. V shed 2 bases and J 7 bases; nucleotides not matched to a gene: 6. Germline CDR1 WNHNN, CDR2 SYGVQD (reference sequence). The CDR3 extends over 15 amino acids. The CDR3 region is CASSEPGQGSGELFF. The part of the CDR3 DNA that was read is TGCGCCAGCAGTGAGCCCGGACAGGGAAGCGGGGAG.

As concerns this clone: Read coverage stops 3 residues before the CDR3 terminus; the germline J gene supplies the remainder. The genes are TRBV5-1 and TRBJ2-3; 7 nucleotides align to TRBD1. Germline loops: CDR1 SGHRS, CDR2 YFSETQ. V trimming: 5 bases; J trimming: 3 bases; junction bases outside the gene matches: 3. CDR3 length: 13 amino acids. The CDR3 here is CASSLQGTDTQYF. The CDR3 DNA, read in part, is TGCGCCAGCAGTTTACAGGGGACAGATACG.

The part of the CDR3 DNA that was read is TGTGCCAGCAGTTCCCCGGGACAGGAGCAGGATGAAAAA. It is translated as CASSSPGQEQDEK. The CDR3 in its entirety is CASSSPGQEQDEKLFF. This chain connects TRBV28 to TRBJ1-4; 8 bases agree with TRBD1. Read coverage stops 3 residues before the CDR3 terminus; the germline J gene supplies the remainder. The CDR3 is made up of 16 amino acids. Germline V lookup: CDR1 MDHEN, CDR2 SYDVKM. The V segment lost 4 bases and the J segment 6 bases; nucleotides outside the gene matches: 10.

For this clone: The CDR3 is cut off 3 residues early in the read; its end comes from the germline J gene. The V call is TRBV10-1, the J call TRBJ2-7; TRBD1 matches at 7 bases. The CDR3 is made up of 13 amino acids. The germline V gene encodes CDR1 WNHNN and CDR2 SYGVQD (reference sequence). V lost 6 bases, J lost 6 bases, and 8 bases stayed unmatched. CDR3 bases read: TGCGCCAGCAGCGCAGACAGGGTGGGCGAG. Its translation is CASSADRVGE. The full CDR3 protein reads CASSADRVGEQYF.

Of note for this clone: The read ends 3 residues early relative to the CDR3; the germline J gene fills the gap. The V gene is TRBV5-1, the J gene TRBJ1-4; the D gene is possibly TRBD1 (6 bases). Germline V gene lookup returns CDR1 SGHRS and CDR2 YFSETQ. This CDR3 spans 14 amino acids. Trimming stripped 4 bases from V and 4 bases from J, with 11 bases between. CDR3 in amino acids: CASSLEDSNEKLFF. The part of the CDR3 DNA that was read is TGCGCCAGCAGCCTCGAGGACAGTAATGAAAAA.

Worth noting for this clone: The read finishes 3 residues shy of the CDR3 end, and the germline J gene is used to complete it. The V gene is TRBV19, the J gene TRBJ2-1; 7 bases map to TRBD2. Germline CDR1 LNHDA, CDR2 SQIVND (reference sequence). The CDR3 runs to 15 residues. Trimming removed 1 base from V and 8 bases from J; junction bases left unmatched: 8. The CDR3: CASSIGGGYLYEQFF. CDR3 bases read: TGTGCCAGTAGTATAGGGGGGGGGTATCTCTATGAG.